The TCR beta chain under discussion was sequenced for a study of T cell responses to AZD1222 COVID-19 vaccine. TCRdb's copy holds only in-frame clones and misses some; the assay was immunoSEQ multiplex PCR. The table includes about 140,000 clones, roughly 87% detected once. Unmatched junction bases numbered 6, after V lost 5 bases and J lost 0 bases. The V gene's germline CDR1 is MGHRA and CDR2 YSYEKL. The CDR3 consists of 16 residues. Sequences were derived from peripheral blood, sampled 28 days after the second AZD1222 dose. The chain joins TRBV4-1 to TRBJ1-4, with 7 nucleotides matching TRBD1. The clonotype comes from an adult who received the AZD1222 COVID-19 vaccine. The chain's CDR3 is CASSTGVGATNEKLFF. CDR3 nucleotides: TGCGCCAGCAGCACAGGGGTGGGAGCAACTAATGAAAAACTGTTTTTT.